Described below is a single TCR beta chain sequence and its context. This sample was included in a study of blood T cell repertoires in COVID-19. Overall study: The United States, Italy and Spain supplied acute and convalescent COVID-19 samples. PBMCs, B-cell-depleted T cells, or T cells provided the cDNA or gDNA that made up the material.

The V gene lost 7 bases and the J gene lost 3 bases, with 13 bases spanning the gap. Germline V lookup: CDR1 MNHEY, CDR2 SVGAGI. The CDR3 runs to 14 residues. Per the study methods: Amplification of reference gene primers was used by the study to estimate nucleated cell counts. Sequencing was performed with immunoSEQ multiplex PCR; in TCRdb, only in-frame clones are kept and a portion is missing. V and J calls and clone size follow that table, whereas D and trimming were derived from the DNA. Of approximately 100,000 clones listed, over 80% are singletons. The sequence came from a woman of 80 years or more with active or convalescent COVID-19. The rearrangement joins TRBV6-5 to TRBJ1-5; a weak D match, TRBD1 (6 bases). What was sequenced was peripheral blood. CDR3 residues: CASTQTGINQPQHF. The CDR3 DNA reads as TGTGCCAGCACCCAAACAGGGATCAATCAGCCCCAGCATTTT.